One and the same sample provided the 29 T cell receptor beta chains below, sequenced in a study of blood T cell repertoires in COVID-19 (dated by TCRdb to about 2020). Libraries were prepared through the immunoSEQ multiplex PCR assay. Held by TCRdb, this immuneACCESS table contains in-frame sequences only and omits some clones. Under half of the omission traces to an unresolved V gene where checked; the cause of the rest is unknown. The sample table contains about 210,000 clones; only one count was recorded for approximately 85% of them. 7.6% of the sample belongs to the ten largest clones. The sequenced material came from peripheral blood. The receptors stem from a woman aged 45-65 years with active or convalescent COVID-19.

In regard to this clone: Other DNA sequences in the same sample also yield this CDR3. V usage is TRBV5-1 and J usage is TRBJ2-1; 11 nucleotides match TRBD2. V lost 0 bases to trimming and J lost 5 bases; unmatched junction nucleotides: 4. Germline V gives CDR1 SGHRS, CDR2 YFSETQ. The CDR3 length is 16 residues. CDR3 DNA sequence: TGCGCCAGCAGCTTGGTTGGGACTAGCGGAAACAATGAGCAGTTCTTC. As protein: CASSLVGTSGNNEQFF.

This clone has only a few counts. This rearrangement joins TRBV28 to TRBJ1-4, with D unclear. V dropped 6 bases and J dropped 0 bases, with 11 bases sitting between them. The CDR3 totals 15 residues. Per the germline V gene, CDR1 is MDHEN and CDR2 is SYDVKM. The CDR3 sequence is CASSPHSATNEKLFF. As DNA, the CDR3 is TGTGCCAGCAGCCCTCACTCCGCAACTAATGAAAAACTGTTTTTT.

This rearrangement joins TRBV6-5 to TRBJ2-3; weak D call: TRBD1 (6 bases). V lost 3 bases, J lost 1 base, and 11 bases lay in between. Per the germline V gene, CDR1 is MNHEY and CDR2 is SVGAGI. The length of the CDR3 is 15 residues. The CDR3 reads CASSYGGWGTDTQYF. As DNA, the CDR3 is TGTGCCAGCAGTTATGGGGGCTGGGGCACAGATACGCAGTATTTT.

CDR3 sequence (DNA): TGCGCCAGCAGCCAAAGGGGGTTCGGCGCGTACGAGCAGTACTTC. This codes for CASSQRGFGAYEQYF. The J gene is TRBJ2-7, the V gene TRBV23-1; TRBD1 is a possible D gene (6 bases). TRBV23-1 has ORF status, its function being uncertain. V dropped 6 bases and J dropped 4 bases, with 19 bases sitting between them. The CDR3 contains 15 residues.

J is TRBJ1-2 and V is TRBV28; no clear D. The CDR3 length is 11 residues. CDR1 MDHEN and CDR2 SYDVKM come from the germline V gene. The germline V and J ends were trimmed by 6 bases and 5 bases, with 7 bases remaining between them. In DNA form, the CDR3 reads TGTGCCAGCAGCCGCCAGTATGGCTACACCTTC. Translated, it gives CASSRQYGYTF.

This CDR3 reads CATSGPGTTNEKLFF. CDR3 nucleotides: TGTGCCACCAGCGGACCCGGGACAACTAATGAAAAACTGTTTTTT. This chain uses TRBV15 with TRBJ1-4; D uncertain. The CDR3 length is 15 residues. Germline CDR1 is LNHNV and CDR2 is YYDKDF (reference sequence). Trimming took 5 bases from V and 0 from J, leaving 10 bases between them.

Comment on this clone: The germline gene is not matched at one end of the junction; a read error may be the cause. This same CDR3 is encoded by further DNA sequences in the sample. The chain is built from TRBV19 and TRBJ1-5; 7 nucleotides align to TRBD1. Germline V gene sequence: CDR1 LNHDA, CDR2 SQIVND (reference sequence). CDR3 length: 13 residues. The CDR3 nucleotides are TGTGCCGGAGGGGGCCTGGGCAACCAGCCCCAGCATTTT. Translating it yields CAGGGLGNQPQHF.

The CDR3 loop is CASSYEGALSGNTIYF. CDR3 bases: TGTGCCAGCAGTTACGAGGGGGCCCTCTCTGGAAACACCATATATTTT. The chain uses TRBV6-5 and TRBJ1-3, with 7 bases aligning to TRBD1. The germline V gene encodes CDR1 MNHEY and CDR2 SVGAGI. V lost 2 bases, J lost 0 bases, and 4 bases stayed unmatched. The CDR3 totals 16 residues.

This rearrangement joins TRBV6-5 to TRBJ1-5; D not resolved. CDR3 length: 13 amino acids. V lost 3 bases and J 3 bases, leaving 6 bases between the germline ends. Germline CDR1 and CDR2: MNHEY and SVGAGI. Here the CDR3 DNA reads TGTGCCAGCAGTTATTCCGTCAATCAGCCCCAGCATTTT. The encoded protein is CASSYSVNQPQHF.

This clone has only one observation. This chain links TRBV19 with TRBJ2-1; TRBD2 is a possible D gene (6 bases). CDR1 is LNHDA, CDR2 SQIVND, per germline (reference sequence). This CDR3 region has 14 residues. The ends were cut back, 8 bases at V and 4 bases at J, with 15 bases in the middle. CDR3 sequence: CASHKRALYNEQFF. The CDR3 coding sequence is TGTGCCAGTCACAAGCGGGCACTATACAATGAGCAGTTCTTC.

The J gene is TRBJ2-1, the V gene TRBV3-1 (or the pseudogene TRBV3-2); D ambiguous. Germline assignment: CDR1 LGHDT and CDR2 YNNKEL (reference sequence). V dropped 4 bases and J dropped 4 bases, with 11 bases sitting between them. The CDR3 spans 14 residues. The CDR3: CASSPLSTYNEQFF. CDR3 in DNA: TGTGCCAGCAGCCCCCTATCGACTTACAATGAGCAGTTCTTC.

The CDR3 region is CSVVAGYEQYV. CDR3 bases: TGCAGCGTTGTAGCGGGTTACGAGCAGTACGTC. This chain uses TRBV29-1 with TRBJ2-7; 7 bases align to TRBD2. Germline V lookup: CDR1 SQVTM, CDR2 ANQGSEA. This CDR3 is 11 amino acids long. V trimming: 4 bases; J trimming: 4 bases; junction bases outside the gene matches: 1.

CDR3 sequence reads: CASSDNGGNTEAFF. The CDR3 coding sequence is TGTGCCAGCAGTGATAATGGAGGGAACACTGAAGCTTTCTTT. The chain combines TRBV2 with TRBJ1-1; D not certain. Germline CDR1 SNHLY, CDR2 FYNNEI. Trimming took off 3 bases at V and 1 base at J, with 9 bases between the two ends. The CDR3 is 14 residues long.

The chain combines TRBV11-2 with TRBJ2-1; TRBD2 agrees at 10 bases. V was pared by 6 bases and J by 10 bases, with 15 bases of the junction left unmatched. The CDR3 loop spans 16 amino acids. Germline V gene data show CDR1 as SGHAT and CDR2 as FQNNGV. The CDR3 spells CASSSDGLAAEGEQFF. The DNA for the CDR3 is TGTGCCAGCAGTTCGGACGGACTAGCGGCAGAGGGGGAGCAGTTCTTC. Full variable domain (outside the CDR3, taken from reference TRBV11-2 and TRBJ2-1): EAGVAQSPRYKIIEKRQSVAFWCNPISGHATLYWYQQILGQGPKLLIQFQNNGVVDDSQLPKDRFSAERLKGVDSTLKIQPAKLEDSAVYLCASSSDGLAAEGEQFFGPGTRLTVL.

Only one count was recorded for this clone. The chain combines TRBV11-3 with TRBJ2-1; TRBD2 agrees at 8 bases. The J segment lost 10 bases and the V segment lost 4 bases, leaving 6 bases of the junction unmatched. From germline, CDR1 is SGHNT and CDR2 YENEEA. This CDR3 has 13 amino acids. CDR3 loop: CASSYLSSGEQFF. Written as DNA, the CDR3 is TGTGCCAGCAGCTACCTTTCTAGCGGGGAGCAGTTCTTC.

The chain carries TRBV19 and TRBJ2-5; a possible D gene is TRBD2 (6 bases). Germline V gene data show CDR1 as LNHDA and CDR2 as SQIVND (reference sequence). The germline V and J ends were trimmed by 4 bases and 1 base, with 10 bases remaining between them. The CDR3 has 14 amino acids. The CDR3 nucleotides are TGTGCCAGTAGTAGGGGGGTGGGCCAAGAGACCCAGTACTTC. This gives the protein CASSRGVGQETQYF.

The V call is TRBV18, the J call TRBJ2-3; 8 bases agree with TRBD2. This CDR3 has 16 amino acids. V was pared by 4 bases and J by 2 bases, with 8 bases of the junction left unmatched. The germline gives CDR1 KGHSH, CDR2 LQKENI. The CDR3 loop is CASSQNSGEITDTQYF. In DNA form, the CDR3 reads TGTGCCAGCTCACAAAATAGCGGGGAAATCACAGATACGCAGTATTTT.

The rearrangement joins TRBV5-1 to TRBJ2-3, with 7 bases lining up with TRBD2. This CDR3 spans 18 amino acids. Looked up from germline, CDR1 is SGHRS and CDR2 is YFSETQ. V was pared by 0 bases and J by 0 bases, with 10 bases of the junction left unmatched. The CDR3 bases are TGCGCCAGCAGCTTGGGACAGCTAGCGGATTCTAGCACAGATACGCAGTATTTT. Protein sequence: CASSLGQLADSSTDTQYF.

The chain recombines TRBV6-1 with TRBJ2-5; 9 nucleotides match TRBD2. In germline, CDR1 is MNHNS, CDR2 SASEGT. Losses at the gene ends were 2 bases for V and 5 bases for J; bases not matched to a gene: 9. There are 16 residues in the CDR3. As DNA, the CDR3 is TGTGCCAGCAGTGAATATAGGTGGACTAGCGTGGAGACCCAGTACTTC. As protein: CASSEYRWTSVETQYF.

The chain combines TRBV9 with TRBJ1-1, with 9 positions matching TRBD1. The CDR3 spans 15 residues. Germline V gene data show CDR1 as SGDLS and CDR2 as YYNGEE. V shed 3 bases, J shed 1 base, and the junction held 4 bases outside the gene matches. The CDR3, as DNA: TGTGCCAGCAGCGCACGGGACAGGGCGAACACTGAAGCTTTCTTT. Its translation is CASSARDRANTEAFF.

The chain uses TRBV7-3 and TRBJ2-7; 9 bases align to TRBD1. V lost 5 bases to trimming and J lost 6 bases; unmatched junction nucleotides: 8. The germline V gene encodes CDR1 SGHTA and CDR2 FQGTGA. CDR3 length: 14 residues. The CDR3 bases are TGTGCCAGCAGCGTTACAGGGGGCGGACGCGAGCAGTACTTC. Translated, it gives CASSVTGGGREQYF.

The genes are TRBV5-1 and TRBJ1-1, with D unresolved. The CDR3 is 13 amino acids. CDR1 and CDR2 from the germline V gene are SGHRS and YFSETQ. Trimming pared 7 bases from V and 1 base from J, leaving 11 bases between. The CDR3 here is CASFPGENTEAFF. The DNA of the CDR3 is TGCGCCAGCTTCCCGGGAGAGAACACTGAAGCTTTCTTT.

This chain connects TRBV2 to TRBJ1-5; 9 bases map to TRBD1. Germline V gene data show CDR1 as SNHLY and CDR2 as FYNNEI. The CDR3 runs to 15 residues. V shed 6 bases, J shed 7 bases, and the junction held 10 bases outside the gene matches. The CDR3 region has the DNA TGTGCCAGCAGCAAGGGACAGGGTGGCGGGCAGCCCCAGCATTTT. This translates into CASSKGQGGGQPQHF.

This chain uses TRBV5-1 with TRBJ1-4, with D tentatively TRBD1 (5 bases). The length of the CDR3 is 14 residues. Germline V gene lookup returns CDR1 SGHRS and CDR2 YFSETQ. The V gene lost 0 bases and the J gene lost 4 bases, with 7 bases spanning the gap. The DNA for the CDR3 is TGCGCCAGCAGCTTGGACAGGAGTAATGAAAAACTGTTTTTT. Encoded protein: CASSLDRSNEKLFF.

The chain recombines TRBV6-5 with TRBJ2-7; 7 nucleotides align to TRBD1. From germline, CDR1 is MNHEY and CDR2 SVGAGI. The CDR3 is 14 residues long. V lost 6 bases, J lost 3 bases, and 8 bases stayed unmatched. For the CDR3, the DNA is TGTGCCAGCAGATCGGCAGGGGGTCACTACGAGCAGTACTTC. Encoded protein: CASRSAGGHYEQYF.

Turning to this clone: One end of the junction varies from germline; a read error may be responsible. This chain links TRBV28 with TRBJ2-2; 9 nucleotides agree with TRBD2. CDR3 length: 15 amino acids. The germline V gene has CDR1 MDHEN and CDR2 SYDVKM. CDR3 coding DNA: TGTGCCAGCAGTTCAGCGGGGGGACCCACCGGGGGGCTGTTTTTT. Translating gives CASSSAGGPTGGLFF.

The chain uses TRBV24-1 and TRBJ1-1, with D maybe TRBD1 (5 bases). The germline V gene encodes CDR1 KGHDR and CDR2 SFDVKD. Trimming stripped 7 bases from V and 3 bases from J, with 11 bases between. This CDR3 is built from 13 residues. As DNA, the CDR3 is TGTGCCACCAGGCCATGGGGGGACACTGAAGCTTTCTTT. Protein product: CATRPWGDTEAFF.

The chain combines TRBV6-5 with TRBJ1-5; TRBD1 matches 8 bases. The CDR3 runs 16 residues. V trimming: 4 bases; J trimming: 0 bases; junction bases outside the gene matches: 5. The germline V gene has CDR1 MNHEY and CDR2 SVGAGI. DNA for the CDR3: TGTGCCAGCAGTTTGACAGGGGAACCTAGCAATCAGCCCCAGCATTTT. As protein: CASSLTGEPSNQPQHF.

The chain has TRBV28 and TRBJ1-5; tentatively, D is TRBD1 (5 bases). V gave up 11 bases and J gave up 7 bases, with 18 bases separating them. Germline V gives CDR1 MDHEN, CDR2 SYDVKM. The CDR3 covers 13 residues. CDR3 sequence reads: CAGKGSGGQPQHF. The CDR3 DNA is TGTGCCGGCAAGGGGTCGGGGGGGCAGCCCCAGCATTTT.